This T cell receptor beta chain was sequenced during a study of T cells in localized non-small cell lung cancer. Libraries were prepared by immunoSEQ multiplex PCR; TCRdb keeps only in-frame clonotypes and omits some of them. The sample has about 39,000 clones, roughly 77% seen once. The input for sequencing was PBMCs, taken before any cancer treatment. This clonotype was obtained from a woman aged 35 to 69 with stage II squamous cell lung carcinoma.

CDR3 sequence (DNA): TGTGCCAGCAGCGTAGGGGTCGGACCCGGCAATCAGCCCCAGCATTTT. This sequence encodes CASSVGVGPGNQPQHF. The chain links TRBV9 to TRBJ1-5; D unclear. Germline assignment: CDR1 SGDLS and CDR2 YYNGEE. Trimming removed 0 bases from V and 2 bases from J, with 12 bases in between. CDR3 length: 16 amino acids.